These 20 T cell receptor beta chains came from one sample sequenced in a study of CD8 T cells in Susac syndrome. The RNA input was 0.5 to 1 ug, and it was reverse transcribed with random hexamers. MiXCR, applied by TCRdb to the immunoSEQ multiplex PCR reads, yields one record per CDR3 protein. The profile shows more than 150,000 distinct CDR3 sequences, around 96% of them singletons. Sequenced: CD4+ T cells from PBMCs. The receptors derive from a human donor with Susac syndrome.

The chain recombines TRBV29-1 with TRBJ1-2, with D uncertain. Per the germline V gene, CDR1 is SQVTM and CDR2 is ANQGSEA. With 6 bases removed from V and 8 bases from J, the gap between germline ends came to 13 bases. CDR3 size: 11 residues. As DNA, the CDR3 is TGCAGCGTCTTTTCGGGGAAAGGCTACACCTTC. Protein product: CSVFSGKGYTF.

The rearrangement uses TRBV11-2 and TRBJ2-1; possibly TRBD2 for D (5 bases). Trimming removed 4 bases at V and 7 bases at J, with 17 bases between. Per germline, CDR1 SGHAT and CDR2 FQNNGV. This CDR3 contains 15 residues. The CDR3 nucleotides read TGTGCCAGCAGCTCACTAAGAGGAGGACGGAATGAGCAGTTCTTC. Translation: CASSSLRGGRNEQFF.

This chain uses TRBV12-3 or TRBV12-4 with TRBJ2-1, with unresolved D. This CDR3 region has 13 residues. Trimming shortened V by 2 bases and J by 11 bases, and 13 bases separated the two germline ends. The CDR3, as DNA: TGTGCCAGCAGTTTAAGTTGGGCGCTCCAGCAGTTCTTC. Translating gives CASSLSWALQQFF.

The CDR3 here is CASRRGASNSTDTQYF. CDR3 nucleotides: TGTGCCAGTCGGAGGGGGGCATCGAATAGCACAGATACGCAGTATTTT. The rearrangement links TRBV6-6 to TRBJ2-3; D possibly matches TRBD1 or TRBD2 (6 bases each). Trimming cost V 9 bases and J 0 bases, with 19 bases left between them. The germline V gene has CDR1 MNHNY and CDR2 SVGAGI (reference sequence). This CDR3 spans 16 amino acids.

The chain couples TRBV5-1 to TRBJ2-2, with D tentatively TRBD1 (6 bases). CDR3 length: 14 amino acids. Germline assignment: CDR1 SGHRS and CDR2 YFSETQ. Trimming left V 6 bases short and J 6 bases short, with 15 bases between. The CDR3 region has the DNA TGCGCCAGCAAGGTTCAGGGGTCCCCCGGGGAGCTGTTTTTT. Protein sequence: CASKVQGSPGELFF. Full variable domain (remainder filled in from reference TRBV5-1 and TRBJ2-2): KAGVTQTPRYLIKTRGQQVTLSCSPISGHRSVSWYQQTPGQGLQFLFEYFSETQRNKGNFPGRFSGRQFSNSRSEMNVSTLELGDSALYLCASKVQGSPGELFFGEGSRLTVL.

The V call is TRBV14, the J call TRBJ2-1; maybe TRBD2 (7 bases). Trimming removed 0 bases from V and 0 bases from J, with 18 bases in between. Germline V CDR1 and CDR2: SGHDN, FVKESK. This CDR3 is 19 amino acids long. The CDR3 bases are TGTGCCAGCAGCCAAGATCTGTCGGGGGGCAGGAGCTCCTACAATGAGCAGTTCTTC. This translates into CASSQDLSGGRSSYNEQFF.

The chain employs TRBV20-1 and TRBJ1-1; TRBD1 is a possible D gene (6 bases). The germline V gene has CDR1 DFQATT and CDR2 SNEGSKA (reference sequence). V was pared by 3 bases and J by 3 bases, with 17 bases between. This CDR3 contains 15 residues. CDR3 loop: CSASFGRAGDTEAFF. DNA for the CDR3: TGCAGTGCTAGCTTCGGCAGGGCAGGGGACACTGAAGCTTTCTTT.

The DNA of the CDR3 is TGTGCCTGGAGTACCTCCGGGACAGGGGGAGGTCCGAACACTGAAGCTTTCTTT. Translating gives CAWSTSGTGGGPNTEAFF. The rearrangement links TRBV30 to TRBJ1-1, with TRBD1 matching 11 bases. Germline V gives CDR1 GTSNPN, CDR2 SVGIG (reference sequence). This CDR3 comprises 18 residues. The ends lost 2 bases at V and 1 base at J; junction bases unmatched: 12.

This clonotype is a singleton in its sample. The DNA for the CDR3 is TGCAGTGCTAGCCCGACTAGCGGGGGCCAAGAGACCCAGTACTTC. It codes for CSASPTSGGQETQYF. The V call is TRBV20-1, the J call TRBJ2-5; 12 bases align to TRBD2. Per the germline V gene, CDR1 is DFQATT and CDR2 is SNEGSKA (reference sequence). The CDR3 consists of 15 residues. Losses at the gene ends were 3 bases for V and 1 base for J; bases not matched to a gene: 3.

The chain links TRBV7-2 to TRBJ1-2; 12 bases agree with TRBD1. CDR1 and CDR2 (germline): SGHTA, FQGNSA. The CDR3 has 16 amino acids. Germline trimming cut 0 bases from V and 5 bases from J; bases unmatched to any gene: 4. This CDR3 reads CASSLAGTGGEYGYTF. The CDR3 region has the DNA TGTGCCAGCAGCTTAGCGGGGACAGGGGGCGAATATGGCTACACCTTC.

The chain carries TRBV2 and TRBJ1-5; no clear D. The length of the CDR3 is 13 residues. In germline, CDR1 is SNHLY, CDR2 FYNNEI. V was cut by 7 bases and J by 5 bases, with 12 bases left in between. The CDR3 is CASKSLDDQPQHF. The CDR3 DNA is TGTGCCAGCAAATCCCTGGACGATCAGCCCCAGCATTTT.

V and J are TRBV10-1 and TRBJ1-1; no reliable D call. The V gene's germline CDR1 is WNHNN and CDR2 SYGVQD (reference sequence). The CDR3 is 13 amino acids. Trimming cost V 6 bases and J 6 bases, with 14 bases left between them. The CDR3 DNA reads TGCGCCAGCAGCAAGTCGGTCGGCTCTGAAGCTTTCTTT. It encodes CASSKSVGSEAFF.

V usage is TRBV15 and J usage is TRBJ2-5; D is possibly TRBD1 or TRBD2 (5 bases each). This CDR3 spans 16 amino acids. Trimming stripped 7 bases from V and 0 bases from J, with 18 bases between. Per germline, CDR1 LNHNV and CDR2 YYDKDF (reference sequence). In DNA, the CDR3 is TGTGCCACCACCCGGGGCGGAGCAAACCACCAAGAGACCCAGTACTTC. Translating it yields CATTRGGANHQETQYF. Drawing the rest from reference TRBV15 and TRBJ2-5, the complete variable domain is DAMVIQNPRYQVTQFGKPVTLSCSQTLNHNVMYWYQQKSSQAPKLLFHYYDKDFNNEADTPDNFQSRRPNTSFCFLDIRSPGLGDTAMYLCATTRGGANHQETQYFGPGTRLLVL.

The chain has TRBV29-1 and TRBJ2-5; no reliable D call. The V and J ends lost 2 bases and 1 base respectively, with 8 bases between them. CDR1 is SQVTM, CDR2 ANQGSEA, per germline. The CDR3 contains 13 residues. The CDR3 DNA sequence: TGCAGCGTTGAACATGCGGTCCAAGAGACCCAGTACTTC. Protein product: CSVEHAVQETQYF.

The CDR3 DNA is TGCAGCGTTCGACAGAACACCGGGGAGCTGTTTTTT. Amino acid sequence: CSVRQNTGELFF. J is TRBJ2-2 and V is TRBV29-1, with D hard to call. The CDR3 sequence is 12 residues long. V was shortened by 5 bases and J by 1 base, with 5 bases between the two germline ends. The V gene's germline CDR1 is SQVTM and CDR2 ANQGSEA.

J is TRBJ2-1 and V is TRBV29-1, with 10 bases lining up with TRBD2. CDR1 and CDR2 from the germline V gene are SQVTM and ANQGSEA. The CDR3 is 13 amino acids. Unmatched junction bases numbered 5, after V lost 8 bases and J lost 4 bases. This chain's CDR3 is CSLQRGGYNEQFF. For the CDR3, the DNA is TGCAGCTTACAGCGGGGGGGGTACAATGAGCAGTTCTTC.

This clonotype was seen a single time. The chain is built from TRBV20-1 and TRBJ2-1; D is tentatively TRBD1 or TRBD2 (6 bases each). With 3 bases removed from V and 7 bases from J, the gap between germline ends came to 13 bases. Germline CDR1 and CDR2: DFQATT and SNEGSKA (reference sequence). The CDR3 totals 13 residues. The CDR3 loop reads CSASGGGGNEQFF. CDR3 nucleotides: TGCAGTGCTAGCGGGGGCGGTGGGAATGAGCAGTTCTTC.

The genes are TRBV5-1 and TRBJ2-4; no firm D call. CDR1 SGHRS and CDR2 YFSETQ come from the germline V gene. This CDR3 contains 13 residues. V was cut by 0 bases and J by 6 bases, with 7 bases left in between. The DNA for the CDR3 is TGCGCCAGCAGCTTGGGGTTGGGAAACATTCAGTACTTC. Translated: CASSLGLGNIQYF.

V is TRBV19 and J is TRBJ2-1; D is perhaps TRBD2 (5 bases). Per the germline V gene, CDR1 is LNHDA and CDR2 is SQIVND (reference sequence). V dropped 5 bases and J dropped 8 bases, with 16 bases sitting between them. This CDR3 contains 14 residues. In DNA form, the CDR3 reads TGTGCCAGTAGTCCGTTGGTGGGGAGCGATGAGCAGTTCTTC. Translated: CASSPLVGSDEQFF.

This clonotype has just one count. This chain connects TRBV6-2 or TRBV6-3 to TRBJ2-1; TRBD2 matches at 10 bases. Trimming removed 6 bases from V and 3 bases from J; junction bases left unmatched: 5. The V gene's germline CDR1 is MNHEY and CDR2 SVGEGT. This CDR3 is 15 amino acids long. CDR3 sequence: CASRAGLALYNEQFF. CDR3 DNA: TGTGCCAGCAGGGCGGGACTAGCGCTCTACAATGAGCAGTTCTTC.